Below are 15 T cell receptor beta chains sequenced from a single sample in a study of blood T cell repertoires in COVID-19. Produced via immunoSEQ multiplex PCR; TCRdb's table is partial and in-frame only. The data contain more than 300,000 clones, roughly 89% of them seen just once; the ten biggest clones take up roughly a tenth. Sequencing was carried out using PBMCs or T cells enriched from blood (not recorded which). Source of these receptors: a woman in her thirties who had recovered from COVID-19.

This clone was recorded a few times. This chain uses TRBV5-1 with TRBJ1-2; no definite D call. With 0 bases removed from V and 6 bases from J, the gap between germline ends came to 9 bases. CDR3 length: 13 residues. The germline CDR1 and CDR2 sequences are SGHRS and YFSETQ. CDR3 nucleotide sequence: TGCGCCAGCAGCTTGGTATTAGGAGATGGCTACACCTTC. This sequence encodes CASSLVLGDGYTF.

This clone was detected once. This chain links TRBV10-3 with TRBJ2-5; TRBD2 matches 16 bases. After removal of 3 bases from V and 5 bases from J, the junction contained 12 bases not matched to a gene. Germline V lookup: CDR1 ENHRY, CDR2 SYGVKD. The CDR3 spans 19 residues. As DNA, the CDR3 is TGTGCCATCAGTGAACAACCGGGACTAGCGGGAGGGTTTCAGGAGACCCAGTACTTC. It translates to CAISEQPGLAGGFQETQYF.

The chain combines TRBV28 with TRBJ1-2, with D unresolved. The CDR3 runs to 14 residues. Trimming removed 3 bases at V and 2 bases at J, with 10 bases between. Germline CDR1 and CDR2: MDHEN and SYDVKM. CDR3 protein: CASSLEWRNYGYTF. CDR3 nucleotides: TGTGCCAGCAGTTTGGAGTGGCGGAACTATGGCTACACCTTC.

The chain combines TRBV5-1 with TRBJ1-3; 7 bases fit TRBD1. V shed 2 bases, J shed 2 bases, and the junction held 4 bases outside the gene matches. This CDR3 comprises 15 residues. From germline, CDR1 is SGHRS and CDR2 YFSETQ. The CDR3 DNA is TGCGCCAGCAGCTTCTCTGGGACAGCTGGAAACACCATATATTTT. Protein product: CASSFSGTAGNTIYF.

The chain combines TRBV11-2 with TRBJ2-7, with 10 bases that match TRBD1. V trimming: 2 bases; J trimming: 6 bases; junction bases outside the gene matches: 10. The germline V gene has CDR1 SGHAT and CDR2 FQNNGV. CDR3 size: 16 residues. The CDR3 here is CASSLFFLGQGFEQYF. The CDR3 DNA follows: TGTGCCAGCAGCTTATTTTTCCTGGGACAGGGGTTCGAGCAGTACTTC.

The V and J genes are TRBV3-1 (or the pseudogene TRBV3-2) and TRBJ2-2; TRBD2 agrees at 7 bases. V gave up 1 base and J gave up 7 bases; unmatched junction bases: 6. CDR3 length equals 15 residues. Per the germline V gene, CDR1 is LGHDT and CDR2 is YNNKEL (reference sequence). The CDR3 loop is CASSQVLAGGGELFF. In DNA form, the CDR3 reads TGTGCCAGCAGCCAAGTCTTAGCGGGTGGCGGGGAGCTGTTTTTT.

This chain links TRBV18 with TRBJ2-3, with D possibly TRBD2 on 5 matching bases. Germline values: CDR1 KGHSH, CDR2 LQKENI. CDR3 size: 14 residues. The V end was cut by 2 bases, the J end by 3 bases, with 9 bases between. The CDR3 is CASSPFRETDTQYF. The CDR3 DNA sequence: TGTGCCAGCTCACCATTCCGGGAAACAGATACGCAGTATTTT.

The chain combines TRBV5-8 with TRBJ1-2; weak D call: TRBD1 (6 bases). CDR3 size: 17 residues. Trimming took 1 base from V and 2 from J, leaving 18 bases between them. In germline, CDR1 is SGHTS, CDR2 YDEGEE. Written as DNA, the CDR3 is TGTGCCAGCAGCTTGTCATTGTTTGTCGGACAGAACTATGGCTACACCTTC. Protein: CASSLSLFVGQNYGYTF. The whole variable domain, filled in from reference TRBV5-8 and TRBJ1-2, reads EAGVTQSPTHLIKTRGQQATLRCSPISGHTSVYWYQQALGLGLQFLLWYDEGEERNRGNFPPRFSGRQFPNYSSELNVNALELEDSALYLCASSLSLFVGQNYGYTFGSGTRLTVV.

The CDR3 sequence is CASSPRRTSDNTDTQYF. Here the CDR3 DNA reads TGTGCCAGCTCACCAAGGCGGACTAGCGATAACACAGATACGCAGTATTTT. V and J are TRBV18 and TRBJ2-3; 9 nucleotides match TRBD2. The trim removed 2 bases at V and 2 bases at J, leaving 8 bases unmatched. The CDR3 has 17 amino acids. Germline V gene lookup returns CDR1 KGHSH and CDR2 LQKENI.

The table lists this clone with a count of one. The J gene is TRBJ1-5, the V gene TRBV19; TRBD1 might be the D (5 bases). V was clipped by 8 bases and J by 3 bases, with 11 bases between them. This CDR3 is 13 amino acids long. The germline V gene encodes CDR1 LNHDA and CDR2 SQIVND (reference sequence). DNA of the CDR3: TGTGCCAGTGACAGAAAATCCAATCAGCCCCAGCATTTT. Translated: CASDRKSNQPQHF.

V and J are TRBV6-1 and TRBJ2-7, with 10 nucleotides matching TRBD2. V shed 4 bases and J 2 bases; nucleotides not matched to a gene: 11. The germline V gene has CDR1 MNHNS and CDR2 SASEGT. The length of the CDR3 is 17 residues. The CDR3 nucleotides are TGTGCCAGCAGTGTACGGACTAGCGGAAGCCTTACCTACGAGCAGTACTTC. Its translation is CASSVRTSGSLTYEQYF.

In DNA, the CDR3 is TGTGCCAGCAGTTTCGATCGGGGGGCCGAGCAGTACTTC. Protein: CASSFDRGAEQYF. The V call is TRBV27, the J call TRBJ2-7; maybe TRBD2 (7 bases). This CDR3 is built from 13 residues. The V end lost 3 bases, the J end lost 6 bases, and 12 bases lay between the germline ends. Germline V gives CDR1 MNHEY, CDR2 SMNVEV (reference sequence).

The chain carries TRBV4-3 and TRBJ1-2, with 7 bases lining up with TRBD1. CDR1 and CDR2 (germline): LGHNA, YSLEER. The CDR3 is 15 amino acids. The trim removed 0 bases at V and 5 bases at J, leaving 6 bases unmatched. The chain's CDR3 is CASSQDWGRGYGYTF. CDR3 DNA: TGCGCCAGCAGCCAAGATTGGGGCAGGGGGTATGGCTACACCTTC.

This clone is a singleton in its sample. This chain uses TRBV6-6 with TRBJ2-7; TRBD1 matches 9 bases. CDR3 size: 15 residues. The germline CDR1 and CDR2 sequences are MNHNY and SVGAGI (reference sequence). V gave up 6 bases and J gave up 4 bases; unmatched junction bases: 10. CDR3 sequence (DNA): TGTGCCAGCAGCCAATCCGGGACAGGGCTATACGAGCAGTACTTC. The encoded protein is CASSQSGTGLYEQYF.

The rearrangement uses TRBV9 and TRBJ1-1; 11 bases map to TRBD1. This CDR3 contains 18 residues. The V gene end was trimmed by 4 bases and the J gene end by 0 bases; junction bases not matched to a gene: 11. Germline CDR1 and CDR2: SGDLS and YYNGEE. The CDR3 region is CASSPRTGGGIMNTEAFF. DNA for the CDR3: TGTGCCAGCAGCCCAAGGACAGGGGGCGGAATTATGAACACTGAAGCTTTCTTT.